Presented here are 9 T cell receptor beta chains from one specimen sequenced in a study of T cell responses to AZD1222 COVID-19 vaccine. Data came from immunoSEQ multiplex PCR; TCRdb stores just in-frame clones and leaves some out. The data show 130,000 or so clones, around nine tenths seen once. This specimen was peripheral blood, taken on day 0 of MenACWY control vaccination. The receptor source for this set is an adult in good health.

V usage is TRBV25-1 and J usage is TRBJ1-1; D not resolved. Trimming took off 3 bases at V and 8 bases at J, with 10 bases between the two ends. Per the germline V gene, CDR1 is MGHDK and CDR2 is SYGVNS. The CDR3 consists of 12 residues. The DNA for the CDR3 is TGTGCCAGCAGTGACGGCGTTTGGGAAGCTTTCTTT. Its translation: CASSDGVWEAFF.

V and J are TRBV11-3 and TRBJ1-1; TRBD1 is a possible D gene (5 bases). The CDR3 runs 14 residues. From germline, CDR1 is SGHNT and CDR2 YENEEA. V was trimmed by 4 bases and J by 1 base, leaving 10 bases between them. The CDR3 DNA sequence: TGTGCCAGCAGCTCCGGGACCGAGAACACTGAAGCTTTCTTT. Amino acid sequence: CASSSGTENTEAFF.

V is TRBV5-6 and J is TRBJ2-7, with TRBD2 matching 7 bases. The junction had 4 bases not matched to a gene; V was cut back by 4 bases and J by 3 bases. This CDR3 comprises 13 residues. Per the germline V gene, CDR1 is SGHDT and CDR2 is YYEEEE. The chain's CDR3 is CASSRGGNYEQYF. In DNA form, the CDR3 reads TGTGCCAGCAGCCGCGGGGGAAACTACGAGCAGTACTTC.

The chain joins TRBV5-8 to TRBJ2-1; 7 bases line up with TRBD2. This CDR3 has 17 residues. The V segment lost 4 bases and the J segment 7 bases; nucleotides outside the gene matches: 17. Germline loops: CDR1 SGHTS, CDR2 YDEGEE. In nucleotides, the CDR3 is TGTGCCAGCAGCCCAGAGGCGTGGGAGGGAGTGGTAAATGAGCAGTTCTTC. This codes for CASSPEAWEGVVNEQFF.

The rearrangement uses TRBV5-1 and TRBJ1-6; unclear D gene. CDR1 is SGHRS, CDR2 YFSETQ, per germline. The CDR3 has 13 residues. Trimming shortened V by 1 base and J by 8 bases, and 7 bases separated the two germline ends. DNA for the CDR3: TGCGCCAGCAGCTTGAGGGATCATTCACCCCTCCACTTT. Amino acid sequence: CASSLRDHSPLHF.

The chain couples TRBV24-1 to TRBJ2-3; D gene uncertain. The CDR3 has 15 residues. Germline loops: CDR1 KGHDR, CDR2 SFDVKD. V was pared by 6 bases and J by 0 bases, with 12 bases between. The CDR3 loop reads CATSIQDPSTDTQYF. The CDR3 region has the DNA TGTGCCACCAGTATCCAGGACCCTAGCACAGATACGCAGTATTTT.

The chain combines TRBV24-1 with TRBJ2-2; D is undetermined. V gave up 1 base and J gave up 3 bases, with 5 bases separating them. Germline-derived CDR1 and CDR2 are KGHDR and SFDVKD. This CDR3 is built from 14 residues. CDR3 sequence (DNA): TGTGCCACCAGTGATTTTAGGGACACCGGGGAGCTGTTTTTT. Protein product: CATSDFRDTGELFF.

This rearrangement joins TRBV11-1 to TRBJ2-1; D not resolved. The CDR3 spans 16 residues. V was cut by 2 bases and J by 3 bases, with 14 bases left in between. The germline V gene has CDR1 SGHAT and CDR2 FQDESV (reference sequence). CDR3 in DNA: TGTGCCAGCAGCTTATACGGTGTAACTAACTACAATGAGCAGTTCTTC. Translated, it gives CASSLYGVTNYNEQFF.

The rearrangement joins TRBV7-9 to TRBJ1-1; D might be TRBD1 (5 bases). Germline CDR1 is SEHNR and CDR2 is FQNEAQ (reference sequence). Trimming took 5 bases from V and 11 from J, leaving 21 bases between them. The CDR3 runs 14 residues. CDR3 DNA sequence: TGTGCCAGCAGCCGTTACAGCGACAGTCCTGGGGCTTTCTTT. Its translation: CASSRYSDSPGAFF.